The 14 T cell receptor beta chains below come from one sample, sequenced in a study of T cell responses to AZD1222 COVID-19 vaccine. Libraries were prepared by immunoSEQ multiplex PCR; TCRdb keeps only in-frame clonotypes and omits some of them. The sample has about 48,000 clones, 65% to 90% seen once. The specimen comprised peripheral blood, sampled 28 days after the second AZD1222 dose. These receptor sequences come from an adult who received the AZD1222 COVID-19 vaccine.

CDR3 bases: TGTGCCAGCAGTTACTCCGCGTCATTCTCTGGAAACACCATATATTTT. It is translated as CASSYSASFSGNTIYF. V gene TRBV6-2 or TRBV6-3 combines with J gene TRBJ1-3; D gene ambiguous. The germline CDR1 and CDR2 sequences are MNHEY and SVGEGT. The CDR3 covers 16 residues. The V gene lost 0 bases and the J gene lost 0 bases, with 9 bases spanning the gap.

J is TRBJ1-2 and V is TRBV5-5; 10 positions match TRBD1. The ends lost 4 bases at V and 8 bases at J; junction bases unmatched: 8. Germline V gene data show CDR1 as SGHKS and CDR2 as YYEKEE (reference sequence). The CDR3 consists of 14 residues. CDR3 DNA sequence: TGTGCCAGCAGCCGGGACAGGGGTGTCCGAGGCTACACCTTC. Encoded protein: CASSRDRGVRGYTF.

The chain recombines TRBV7-3 with TRBJ2-3, with 14 nucleotides matching TRBD2. Germline V gene lookup returns CDR1 SGHTA and CDR2 FQGTGA. Unmatched junction bases numbered 5, after V lost 2 bases and J lost 7 bases. The CDR3 loop spans 16 amino acids. The CDR3 DNA follows: TGTGCCAGCAGCTTAGAAGGGACTAGCGGGAGTAATACGCAGTATTTT. Translated, it gives CASSLEGTSGSNTQYF.

The genes are TRBV6-5 and TRBJ2-3, with 9 bases that match TRBD2. The CDR3 consists of 14 residues. Looked up from germline, CDR1 is MNHEY and CDR2 is SVGAGI. The V and J ends lost 8 bases and 3 bases, in that order; junction bases with no gene match: 6. The CDR3 loop is CASVPGLATDTQYF. The DNA of the CDR3 is TGTGCCAGCGTACCGGGACTAGCAACAGATACGCAGTATTTT.

The chain employs TRBV5-1 and TRBJ1-5, with TRBD1 matching 9 bases. The CDR3 runs 14 residues. CDR1 and CDR2 from the germline V gene are SGHRS and YFSETQ. The junction had 3 bases not matched to a gene; V was cut back by 2 bases and J by 6 bases. In nucleotides, the CDR3 is TGCGCCAGCAGCTTTACAGGGGGCAGTCAGCCCCAGCATTTT. As protein: CASSFTGGSQPQHF.

This chain joins TRBV7-3 and TRBJ2-7; D possibly uses TRBD1 or TRBD2 (5 bases each). Trimming took 6 bases from V and 6 from J, leaving 15 bases between them. The V gene's germline CDR1 is SGHTA and CDR2 FQGTGA. CDR3 size: 13 residues. CDR3 nucleotides: TGTGCCAGCAGACCTGGGACGACGGGCGAGCAGTACTTC. Protein product: CASRPGTTGEQYF.

This sequence joins TRBV5-4 and TRBJ2-7, with TRBD2 matching over 10 bases. CDR1 is SGHNT, CDR2 YYREEE, per germline (reference sequence). The CDR3 consists of 16 residues. Germline trimming cut 5 bases from V and 3 bases from J; bases unmatched to any gene: 11. CDR3 DNA: TGTGCCAGCAGTCCTTCGGAACTAGCGGGGCTCTACGAGCAGTACTTC. Protein: CASSPSELAGLYEQYF.

The V call is TRBV10-3, the J call TRBJ2-6; D may correspond to TRBD1 or TRBD2 (5 bases each). V was pared by 0 bases and J by 4 bases, with 10 bases between. CDR3 size: 16 residues. Germline CDR1 is ENHRY and CDR2 is SYGVKD. DNA of the CDR3: TGTGCCATCAGTGAGTCTGGGGGAGCCGGGGCCAACGTCCTGACTTTC. It yields the protein CAISESGGAGANVLTF.

This clone was recorded a few times. The V and J genes are TRBV11-2 and TRBJ1-2; a weak D match, TRBD1 (6 bases). Between the trimmed V and J ends, which lost 1 base and 4 bases, there was a span of 13 bases. CDR1 is SGHAT and CDR2 is FQNNGV in the germline V gene. The CDR3 is 15 amino acids. The CDR3 reads CASSLVEQGPYGYTF. In DNA form, the CDR3 reads TGTGCCAGCAGCTTAGTGGAACAGGGACCCTATGGCTACACCTTC.

V usage is TRBV6-5 and J usage is TRBJ1-4; D possibly corresponds to TRBD1 (5 bases). Germline CDR1 and CDR2: MNHEY and SVGAGI. This CDR3 is 13 amino acids long. Trimming shortened V by 5 bases and J by 5 bases, and 9 bases separated the two germline ends. CDR3 nucleotides: TGTGCCAGCAGTAGGGGCGAAAATGAAAAACTGTTTTTT. Translated: CASSRGENEKLFF.

This chain joins TRBV6-5 and TRBJ2-7; the D gene is possibly TRBD1 (6 bases). This CDR3 spans 14 amino acids. Looked up from germline, CDR1 is MNHEY and CDR2 is SVGAGI. V dropped 2 bases and J dropped 0 bases, with 8 bases sitting between them. For the CDR3, the DNA is TGTGCCAGCAGTTACGCCAGGGGCTCCTACGAGCAGTACTTC. It encodes CASSYARGSYEQYF.

Comments on this clone: At one end the junction does not follow the germline gene, possibly because of a read error. V is TRBV2 and J is TRBJ2-7; the match to TRBD1 covers 7 bases. Germline CDR1 SNHLY, CDR2 FYNNEI. This CDR3 region has 13 residues. The CDR3 reads CASSEGAQYEQYF. CDR3 nucleotides: TGTGCCAGTAGTGAGGGGGCCCAGTACGAGCAGTACTTC.

This chain connects TRBV30 to TRBJ1-1; D call uncertain. Deletions cut 8 bases from V and 1 base from J, with 14 bases between. CDR1 is GTSNPN, CDR2 SVGIG, per germline (reference sequence). The CDR3 extends over 13 amino acids. CDR3 sequence reads: CARTRNANTEAFF. Here the CDR3 DNA reads TGTGCCCGAACAAGGAATGCGAACACTGAAGCTTTCTTT.

The chain combines TRBV28 with TRBJ2-7; D gene unclear. Germline CDR1 reads MDHEN; CDR2 reads SYDVKM. The CDR3 consists of 11 residues. Trimming cost V 3 bases and J 3 bases, with 3 bases left between them. CDR3 region: CASSFHYEQYF. The CDR3 nucleotides are TGTGCCAGCAGTTTTCACTACGAGCAGTACTTC. Full variable domain (outside the CDR3, taken from reference TRBV28 and TRBJ2-7): DVKVTQSSRYLVKRTGEKVFLECVQDMDHENMFWYRQDPGLGLRLIYFSYDVKMKEKGDIPEGYSVSREKKERFSLILESASTNQTSMYLCASSFHYEQYFGPGTRLTVT.